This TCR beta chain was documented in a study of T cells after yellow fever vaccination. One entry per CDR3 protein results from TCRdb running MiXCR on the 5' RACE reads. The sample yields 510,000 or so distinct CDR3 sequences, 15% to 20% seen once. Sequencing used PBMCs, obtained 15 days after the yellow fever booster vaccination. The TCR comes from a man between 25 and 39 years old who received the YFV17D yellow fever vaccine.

Here the CDR3 reads CSYRRGGGITEAFF. CDR3 in DNA: TGCAGCTACCGACGGGGGGGGGGTATTACTGAAGCTTTCTTT. The V and J genes are TRBV29-1 and TRBJ1-1; weak D call: TRBD1 (5 bases). The CDR3 length is 14 residues. The V gene's germline CDR1 is SQVTM and CDR2 ANQGSEA. V lost 8 bases and J lost 5, with 21 bases in between.